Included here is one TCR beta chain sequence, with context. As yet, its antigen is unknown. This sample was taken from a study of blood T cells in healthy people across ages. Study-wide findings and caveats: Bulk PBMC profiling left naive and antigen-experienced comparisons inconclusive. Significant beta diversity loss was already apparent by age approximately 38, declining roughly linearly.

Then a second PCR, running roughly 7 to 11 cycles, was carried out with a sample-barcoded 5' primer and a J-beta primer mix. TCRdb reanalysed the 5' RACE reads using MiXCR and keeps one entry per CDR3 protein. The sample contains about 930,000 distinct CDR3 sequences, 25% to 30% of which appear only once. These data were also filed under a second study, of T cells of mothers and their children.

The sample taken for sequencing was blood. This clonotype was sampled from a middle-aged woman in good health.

Here the CDR3 reads CASSLALGGTGELFF. The CDR3 DNA follows: TGTGCCAGCAGTTTAGCGCTCGGAGGGACCGGGGAGCTGTTTTTT. J is TRBJ2-2 and V is TRBV12-3 or TRBV12-4, with D perhaps matching TRBD2 (6 bases). The CDR3 is 15 residues long. V lost 0 bases and J 5 bases, leaving 10 bases between the germline ends.